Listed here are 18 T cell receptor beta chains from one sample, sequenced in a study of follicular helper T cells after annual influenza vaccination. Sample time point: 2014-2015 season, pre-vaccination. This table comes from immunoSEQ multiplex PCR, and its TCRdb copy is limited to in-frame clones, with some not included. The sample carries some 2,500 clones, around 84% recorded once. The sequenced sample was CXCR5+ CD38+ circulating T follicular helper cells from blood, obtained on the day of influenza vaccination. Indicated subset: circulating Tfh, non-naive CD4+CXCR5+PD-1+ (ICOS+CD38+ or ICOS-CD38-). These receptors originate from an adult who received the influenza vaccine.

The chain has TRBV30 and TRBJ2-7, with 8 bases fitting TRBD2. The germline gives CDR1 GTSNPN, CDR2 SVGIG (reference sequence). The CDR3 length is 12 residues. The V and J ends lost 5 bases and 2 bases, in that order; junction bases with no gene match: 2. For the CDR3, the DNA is TGTGCCTGGCCGGGGGGGACCTACGAGCAGTACTTC. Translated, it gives CAWPGGTYEQYF.

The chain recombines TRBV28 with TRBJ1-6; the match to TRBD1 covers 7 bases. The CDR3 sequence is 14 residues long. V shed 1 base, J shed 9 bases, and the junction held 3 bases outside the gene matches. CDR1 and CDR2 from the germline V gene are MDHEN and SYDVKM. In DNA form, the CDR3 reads TGTGCCAGCAGTTTATTGACAGGGACTTCACCCCTCCACTTT. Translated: CASSLLTGTSPLHF.

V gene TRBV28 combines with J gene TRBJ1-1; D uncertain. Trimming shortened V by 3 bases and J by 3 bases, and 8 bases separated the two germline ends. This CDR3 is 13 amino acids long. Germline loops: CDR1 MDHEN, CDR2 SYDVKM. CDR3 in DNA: TGTGCCAGCAGTTTCACCCCAGACACTGAAGCTTTCTTT. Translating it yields CASSFTPDTEAFF.

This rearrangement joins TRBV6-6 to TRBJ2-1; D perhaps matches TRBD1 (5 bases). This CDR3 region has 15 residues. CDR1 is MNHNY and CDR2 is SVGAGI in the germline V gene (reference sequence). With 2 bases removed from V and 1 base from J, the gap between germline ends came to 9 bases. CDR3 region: CASSYGASSYNEQFF. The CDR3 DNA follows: TGTGCCAGCAGTTACGGGGCCTCGTCCTACAATGAGCAGTTCTTC.

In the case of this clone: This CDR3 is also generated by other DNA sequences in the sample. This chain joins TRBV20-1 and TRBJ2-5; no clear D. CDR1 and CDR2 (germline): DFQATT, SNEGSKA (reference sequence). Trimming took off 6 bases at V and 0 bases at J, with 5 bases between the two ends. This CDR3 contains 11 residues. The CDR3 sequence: CSAQDQETQYF. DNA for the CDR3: TGCAGTGCCCAGGACCAAGAGACCCAGTACTTC.

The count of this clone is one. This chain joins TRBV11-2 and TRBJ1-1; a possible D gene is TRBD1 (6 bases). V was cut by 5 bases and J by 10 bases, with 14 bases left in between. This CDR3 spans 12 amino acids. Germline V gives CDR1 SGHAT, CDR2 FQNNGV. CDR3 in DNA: TGTGCCAGCAGCCCGGGGGCGGGGGGAGCTTTCTTT. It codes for CASSPGAGGAFF.

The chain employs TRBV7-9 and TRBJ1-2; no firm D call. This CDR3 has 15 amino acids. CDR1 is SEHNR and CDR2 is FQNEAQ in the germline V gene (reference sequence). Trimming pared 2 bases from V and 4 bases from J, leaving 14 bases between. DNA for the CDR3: TGTGCCAGCAGCTTAAGTCGTTCGGAGGCCTATGGCTACACCTTC. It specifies CASSLSRSEAYGYTF.

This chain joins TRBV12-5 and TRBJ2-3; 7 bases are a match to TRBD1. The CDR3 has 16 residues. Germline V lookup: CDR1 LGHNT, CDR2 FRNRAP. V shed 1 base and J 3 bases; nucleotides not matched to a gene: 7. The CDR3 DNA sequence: TGTGCTAGTGGTTTGGCAGCGACAGGGTTGACAGATACGCAGTATTTT. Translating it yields CASGLAATGLTDTQYF.

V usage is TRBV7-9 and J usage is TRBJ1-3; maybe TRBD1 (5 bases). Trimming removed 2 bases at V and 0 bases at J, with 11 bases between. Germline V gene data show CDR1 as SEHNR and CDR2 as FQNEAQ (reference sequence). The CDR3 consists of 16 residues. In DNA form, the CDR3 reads TGTGCCAGCAGCTTATATCGACAGTTCTCTGGAAACACCATATATTTT. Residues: CASSLYRQFSGNTIYF.

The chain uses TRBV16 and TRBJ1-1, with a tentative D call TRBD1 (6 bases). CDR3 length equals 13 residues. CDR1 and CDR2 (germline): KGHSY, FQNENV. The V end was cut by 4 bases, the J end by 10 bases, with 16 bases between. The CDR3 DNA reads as TGTGCCAGCAGCCCCAGGGAGGGGGGTACAGCTTTCTTT. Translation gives CASSPREGGTAFF.

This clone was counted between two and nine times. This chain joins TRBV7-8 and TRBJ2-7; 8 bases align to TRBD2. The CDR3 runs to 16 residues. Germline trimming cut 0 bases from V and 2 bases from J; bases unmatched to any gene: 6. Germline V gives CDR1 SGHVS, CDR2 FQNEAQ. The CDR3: CASSLASGSFPYEQYF. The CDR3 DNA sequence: TGTGCCAGCAGCTTAGCAAGCGGGAGCTTTCCCTACGAGCAGTACTTC.

The CDR3 DNA reads TGTGCCACCCTCTCGAGGGGGGGGTCCCACGAGCAGTACTTC. Translation gives CATLSRGGSHEQYF. The chain carries TRBV5-6 and TRBJ2-7; D possibly corresponds to TRBD2 (7 bases). V was shortened by 9 bases and J by 5 bases, with 21 bases between the two germline ends. The length of the CDR3 is 14 residues. From germline, CDR1 is SGHDT and CDR2 YYEEEE.

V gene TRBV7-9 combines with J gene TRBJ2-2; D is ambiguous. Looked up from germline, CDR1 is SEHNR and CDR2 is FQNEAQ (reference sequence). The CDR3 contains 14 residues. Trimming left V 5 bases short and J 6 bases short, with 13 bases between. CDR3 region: CASSAQLAAGELFF. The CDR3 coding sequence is TGTGCCAGCAGCGCGCAATTAGCTGCCGGGGAGCTGTTTTTT.

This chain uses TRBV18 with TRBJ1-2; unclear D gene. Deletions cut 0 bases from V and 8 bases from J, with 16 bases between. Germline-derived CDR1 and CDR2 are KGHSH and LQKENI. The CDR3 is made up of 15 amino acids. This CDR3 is CASSPPLTRSHGYTF. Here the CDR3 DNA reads TGTGCCAGCTCACCACCGCTGACACGAAGTCACGGCTACACCTTC.

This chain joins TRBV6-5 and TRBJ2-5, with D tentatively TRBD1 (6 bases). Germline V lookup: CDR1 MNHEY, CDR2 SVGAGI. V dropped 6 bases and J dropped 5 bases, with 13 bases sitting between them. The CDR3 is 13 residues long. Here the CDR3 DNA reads TGTGCCAGCAGCCGCGGACAGTGGGAGACCCAGTACTTC. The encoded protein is CASSRGQWETQYF.

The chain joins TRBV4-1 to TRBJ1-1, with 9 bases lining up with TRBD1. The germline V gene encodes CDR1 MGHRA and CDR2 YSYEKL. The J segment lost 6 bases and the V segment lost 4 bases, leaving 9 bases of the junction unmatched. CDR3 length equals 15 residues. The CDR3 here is CASSPGQGSISEAFF. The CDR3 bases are TGCGCCAGCAGCCCCGGACAGGGGTCAATCTCTGAAGCTTTCTTT.

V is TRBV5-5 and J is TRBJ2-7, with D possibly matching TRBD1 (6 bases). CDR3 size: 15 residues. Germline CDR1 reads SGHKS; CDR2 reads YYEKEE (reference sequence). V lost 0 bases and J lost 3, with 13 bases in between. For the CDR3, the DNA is TGTGCCAGCAGCTTGGAGGCAGGGGTGGTCTACGAGCAGTACTTC. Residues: CASSLEAGVVYEQYF.

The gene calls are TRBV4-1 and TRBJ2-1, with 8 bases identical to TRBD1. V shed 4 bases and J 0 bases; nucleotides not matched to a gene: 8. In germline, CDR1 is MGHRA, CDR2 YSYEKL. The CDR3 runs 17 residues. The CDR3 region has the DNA TGCGCCAGCAGCCCGAGAGGGACAGGCGACTCCTACAATGAGCAGTTCTTC. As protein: CASSPRGTGDSYNEQFF.